These 9 T cell receptor beta chains were all obtained from the same sample, sequenced in a study of cytomegalovirus exposure and HLA in healthy donors. Sequencing was performed with immunoSEQ multiplex PCR; in TCRdb, only in-frame clones are kept and a portion is missing. The sample consists of roughly 250,000 clones, approximately 90% of them appearing once. Sequences were obtained from PBMCs. The receptors were gathered from a man between 18 and 35 years old in good health and CMV-seronegative.

CDR3 residues: CASSIDRGRVDEQFF. The CDR3 coding sequence is TGTGCCAGTAGTATAGACAGGGGGCGAGTGGATGAGCAGTTCTTC. The V gene is TRBV19, the J gene TRBJ2-1, with 8 bases matching TRBD1. Germline CDR1 LNHDA, CDR2 SQIVND (reference sequence). This CDR3 region has 15 residues. The V gene end was trimmed by 0 bases and the J gene end by 8 bases; junction bases not matched to a gene: 6.

This chain links TRBV6-1 with TRBJ1-4; 9 positions agree with TRBD1. CDR1 and CDR2 (germline): MNHNS, SASEGT. With 4 bases clipped from V and 3 bases from J, the junction kept 9 bases outside the gene matches. This CDR3 is 17 amino acids long. The CDR3 DNA follows: TGTGCCAGCAGTGGAGTTCATCACAGGGGGCCTAATGAAAAACTGTTTTTT. Its translation is CASSGVHHRGPNEKLFF.

This chain uses TRBV27 with TRBJ2-5; 10 nucleotides match TRBD2. The V and J ends lost 6 bases and 4 bases, in that order; junction bases with no gene match: 5. The CDR3 contains 14 residues. Germline CDR1 reads MNHEY; CDR2 reads SMNVEV (reference sequence). In nucleotides, the CDR3 is TGTGCCAGCAGACCCCAGCGGGGGGGAGAGACCCAGTACTTC. Its protein product is CASRPQRGGETQYF.

The CDR3 DNA reads as TGTGCCAGCAGCGAACTAGCGGGAGGTACCTACAATGAGCAGTTCTTC. It translates to CASSELAGGTYNEQFF. The chain couples TRBV6-1 to TRBJ2-1; 12 bases line up with TRBD2. This CDR3 has 16 amino acids. The J segment lost 2 bases and the V segment lost 6 bases, leaving 5 bases of the junction unmatched. Germline-derived CDR1 and CDR2 are MNHNS and SASEGT.

This clone has just a few counts. The chain couples TRBV4-1 to TRBJ1-3; D not resolved. With 0 bases removed from V and 4 bases from J, the gap between germline ends came to 7 bases. The CDR3 totals 14 residues. Germline-derived CDR1 and CDR2 are MGHRA and YSYEKL. The CDR3 DNA reads TGCGCCAGCAGCCAAGATGCGAGCGGAAACACCATATATTTT. Translating it yields CASSQDASGNTIYF.

This clone was found once. The chain uses TRBV19 and TRBJ2-5, with D possibly TRBD2 on 6 matching bases. The germline gives CDR1 LNHDA, CDR2 SQIVND (reference sequence). The CDR3 extends over 14 amino acids. V dropped 9 bases and J dropped 5 bases, with 19 bases sitting between them. CDR3: CASPPGGVRETQYF. The CDR3, as DNA: TGTGCCAGCCCCCCCGGCGGGGTCAGGGAGACCCAGTACTTC.

The chain employs TRBV5-1 and TRBJ2-2, with 7 positions matching TRBD1. The germline CDR1 and CDR2 sequences are SGHRS and YFSETQ. Unmatched junction bases numbered 8, after V lost 0 bases and J lost 3 bases. This CDR3 is 17 amino acids long. The DNA for the CDR3 is TGCGCCAGCAGCTTGGATCCTAACAGGGGAGACACCGGGGAGCTGTTTTTT. Translated, it gives CASSLDPNRGDTGELFF.

The chain uses TRBV5-4 and TRBJ2-7; 9 nucleotides align to TRBD2. Germline V gene sequence: CDR1 SGHNT, CDR2 YYREEE (reference sequence). Trimming removed 3 bases from V and 2 bases from J; junction bases left unmatched: 3. CDR3 length equals 14 residues. The CDR3 bases are TGTGCCAGCAGCTCTAGCGGGACCGCCTACGAGCAGTACTTC. Translation: CASSSSGTAYEQYF.

This chain links TRBV6-4 with TRBJ2-1; TRBD2 matches at 8 bases. The CDR3 is made up of 16 amino acids. Per germline, CDR1 MRHNA and CDR2 SNTAGT. The junction had 12 bases not matched to a gene; V was cut back by 3 bases and J by 8 bases. CDR3 loop: CASSEKTSVPVYEQFF. In nucleotides, the CDR3 is TGTGCCAGCAGTGAAAAGACTAGCGTCCCGGTGTATGAGCAGTTCTTC.